This T cell receptor (beta chain) was sequenced during a study of T cells in Graves' hyperthyroidism and ophthalmopathy. This clonotype was observed at least ten times. The CDR3 consists of 15 residues. Trimming took 2 bases from V and 4 from J; bases not matched to a gene: 5. Germline CDR1 and CDR2: MNHEY and SMNVEV (reference sequence). Diagnostic decisions used clinical symptoms, serum thyroxine and TRAb, thyroid ultrasound and orbital computed tomography. RNA transcripts were the template for amplifying TCR beta CDR3 regions. The HTBI primer set was used in a first-round RT-PCR of the TCR CDR3. TCRdb independently ran MiXCR on the multiplex PCR reads; one entry per CDR3 protein. Of approximately 400,000 distinct CDR3 sequences listed, roughly 25% are singletons.

V is TRBV27 and J is TRBJ2-1; 7 bases are a match to TRBD2. The receptor comes from a man aged 50-60 years with Graves' hyperthyroidism. The sample taken for sequencing was blood. The CDR3 coding sequence is TGTGCCAGCAGTTTAATGGGGGGGGTATACAATGAGCAGTTCTTC. Amino acids: CASSLMGGVYNEQFF.